This T cell receptor beta chain comes out of a study of T cells in Graves' hyperthyroidism and ophthalmopathy. This clonotype was detected a few times. RNA transcripts served as the template for amplifying TCR beta CDR3 regions. TCR CDR3 underwent first-round RT-PCR with the HTBI primer set. MiXCR was run by TCRdb on the multiplex PCR reads, yielding one entry per CDR3 protein. Of about 260,000 distinct CDR3 sequences in the sample, about 20% are singletons; the top ten hold roughly 60%. Trimming left V 7 bases short and J 6 bases short, with 15 bases between. Germline V lookup: CDR1 SGHRS, CDR2 YFSETQ. The CDR3 is made up of 13 amino acids.

The TCR sequence derives from a man aged 25-45 years with Graves' ophthalmopathy. What was sequenced was blood. The rearrangement links TRBV5-1 to TRBJ2-3; tentatively, D is TRBD2 (5 bases). CDR3 in amino acids: CASERAFGDTQYF. CDR3 nucleotides: TGCGCCAGCGAGAGGGCGTTCGGGGATACGCAGTATTTT.